This T cell receptor beta chain was sequenced in a study of glioma-infiltrating T cells. As for the study in general: Low-grade gliomas were grade II; glioblastomas were grade IV at initial diagnosis. Before surgery, glioma patients received dexamethasone for at most six days. Whole-study results and caveats: Gliomas, especially low-grade, showed above-expected tissue-blood divergence; non-neoplastic patients showed below. A blood CDR3 motif signature was depleted in highly divergent patients.

The CDR3 has 18 residues. V dropped 0 bases and J dropped 3 bases, with 24 bases sitting between them. The V gene's germline CDR1 is DFQATT and CDR2 SNEGSKA (reference sequence). Amplification of TCR alpha and beta CDR3 regions from RNA used iRepertoire nested multiplex PCR. TCRdb recomputed calls from the multiplex PCR reads with MiXCR, one row per CDR3 protein. The sample lists 300,000 to 450,000 distinct CDR3 sequences; 41% were seen once. There are a few counts of this clonotype. What it recognizes is unknown. The sequenced sample consisted of glioma tissue, nonneoplastic brain tissue, or PBMCs (not recorded which). This chain uses TRBV20-1 with TRBJ2-7; maybe TRBD2 (7 bases). The receptor was derived from a human donor with low-grade glioma or glioblastoma, undergoing nonglioma brain surgery, or in good health (not recorded which). As DNA, the CDR3 is TGCAGTGCTAGAGAGAGGGGGGGGGGTCGGCGAGGAAGCTACGAGCAGTACTTC. This gives the protein CSARERGGGRRGSYEQYF.